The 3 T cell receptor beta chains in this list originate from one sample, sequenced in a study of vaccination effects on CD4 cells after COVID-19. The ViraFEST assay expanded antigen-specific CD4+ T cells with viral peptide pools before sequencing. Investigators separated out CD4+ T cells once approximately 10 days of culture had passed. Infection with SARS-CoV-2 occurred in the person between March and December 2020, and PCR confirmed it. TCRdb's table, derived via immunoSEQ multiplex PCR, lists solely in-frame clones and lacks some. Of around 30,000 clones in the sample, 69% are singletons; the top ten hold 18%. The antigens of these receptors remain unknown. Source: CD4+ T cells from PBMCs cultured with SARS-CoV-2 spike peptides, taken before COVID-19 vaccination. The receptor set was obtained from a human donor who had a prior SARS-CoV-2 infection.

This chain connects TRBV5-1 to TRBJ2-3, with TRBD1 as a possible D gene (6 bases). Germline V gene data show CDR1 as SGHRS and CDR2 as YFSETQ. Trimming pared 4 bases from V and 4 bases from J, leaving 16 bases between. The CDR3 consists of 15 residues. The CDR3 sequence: CASSINQGSPDTQYF. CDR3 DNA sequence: TGCGCCAGCAGCATTAATCAGGGGTCCCCAGATACGCAGTATTTT.

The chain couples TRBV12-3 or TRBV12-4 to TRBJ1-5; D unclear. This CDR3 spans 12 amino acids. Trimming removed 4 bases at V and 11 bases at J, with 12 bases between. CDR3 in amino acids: CASSSAGGSQHF. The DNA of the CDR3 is TGTGCCAGCAGTTCGGCCGGAGGGTCCCAGCATTTT.

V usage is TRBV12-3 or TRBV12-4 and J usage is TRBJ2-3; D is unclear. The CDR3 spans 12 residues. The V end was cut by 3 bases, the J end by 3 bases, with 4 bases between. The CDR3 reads CASSFGTDTQYF. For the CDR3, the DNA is TGTGCCAGCAGTTTTGGTACAGATACGCAGTATTTT.